This T cell receptor beta chain was recovered during a study of blood T cell repertoires in COVID-19. Original processing notes: Reference gene primers were amplified, and this amplification served to estimate nucleated cell counts. Sequencing used immunoSEQ multiplex PCR; TCRdb keeps in-frame clones, though not all of them. Clone size and V and J calls were adopted from that table, with D and trimming inferred from the DNA. The profile shows under 130,000 clones, about 90% of them singletons. Germline V gene lookup returns CDR1 SNHLY and CDR2 FYNNEI. Trimming removed 8 bases at V and 5 bases at J, with 12 bases between. The CDR3 spans 13 residues.

This TCR was recovered from a man in his fifties or sixties in a cohort sampled during active COVID-19. Sequenced input: peripheral blood. The chain combines TRBV2 with TRBJ1-4; maybe TRBD1 (6 bases). In DNA, the CDR3 is TGTGCCAGCGGAACAGGGATGAATGAAAAACTGTTTTTT. It codes for CASGTGMNEKLFF.